This T cell receptor (beta chain) was found in a study of T cell responses to AZD1222 COVID-19 vaccine. Data came from immunoSEQ multiplex PCR; TCRdb stores just in-frame clones and leaves some out. The sample contains 150,000 to 200,000 clones, 94% of which appear only once. The TCR sequence derives from an adult in good health. Material: peripheral blood, obtained on day 0 of AZD1222 vaccination.

The CDR3 nucleotides read TGTGCCAGCAGCTTATCCCGGGACAGGGTTCACAATGAGCAGTTCTTC. Encoded protein: CASSLSRDRVHNEQFF. V and J are TRBV7-6 and TRBJ2-1; 9 bases agree with TRBD1. The CDR3 runs 16 residues. V gave up 2 bases and J gave up 5 bases; unmatched junction bases: 7. The germline gives CDR1 SGHVS, CDR2 FNYEAQ.